This entry features one TCR beta chain sequence. As yet, its antigen is unknown. These data come from a study of cytomegalovirus exposure and HLA in healthy donors. Findings and caveats of the study: The tendency of first-cohort TCR clusters to co-occur in the roughly 130 validation repertoires emerged from a later analysis. The study put 150 to 200 TCR beta chains on its list as cytomegalovirus-associated.

The protocol was immunoSEQ multiplex PCR, while the TCRdb copy is restricted to in-frame clones and leaves out a portion. This repertoire shows some 240,000 clones, roughly 86% found once; its top ten account for 0.95% to 1.5%. Germline V gene sequence: CDR1 MGHRA, CDR2 YSYEKL. This CDR3 has 15 residues. Trimming took off 1 base at V and 7 bases at J, with 16 bases between the two ends. The sample was PBMCs. J is TRBJ1-1 and V is TRBV4-1; tentatively, D is TRBD1 (5 bases). This TCR came from a woman aged 25 to 39 in good health and CMV-seropositive. As DNA, the CDR3 is TGCGCCAGCAGCCAAGTCGGGGCAGGGAGGATTGAAGCTTTCTTT. Protein product: CASSQVGAGRIEAFF.